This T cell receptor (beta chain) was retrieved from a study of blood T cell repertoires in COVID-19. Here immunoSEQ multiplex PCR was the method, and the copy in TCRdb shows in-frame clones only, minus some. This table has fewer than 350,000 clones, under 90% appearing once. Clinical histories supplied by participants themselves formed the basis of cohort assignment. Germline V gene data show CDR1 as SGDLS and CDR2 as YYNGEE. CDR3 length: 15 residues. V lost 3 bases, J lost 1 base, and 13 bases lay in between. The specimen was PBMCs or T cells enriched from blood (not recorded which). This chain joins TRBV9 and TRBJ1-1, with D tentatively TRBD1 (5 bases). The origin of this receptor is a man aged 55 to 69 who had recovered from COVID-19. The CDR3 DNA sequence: TGTGCCAGCAGCGCCTCGGGGGTTACGAACACTGAAGCTTTCTTT. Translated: CASSASGVTNTEAFF.